The following is a T cell receptor beta chain sequence with its context. The target antigen is unknown. The study ran its PCR with 60 Vbeta and 13 Jbeta primers. Profiling relied on immunoSEQ multiplex PCR, and the TCRdb table lists in-frame clones only, not all of them. This listing includes about 210,000 clones. CDR3 length equals 13 residues. Trimming took 3 bases from V and 8 from J, leaving 11 bases between them. In germline, CDR1 is WNHNN, CDR2 SYGVQD (reference sequence). These data originate in a study of cytomegalovirus exposure and HLA in healthy donors. Study outcomes and limitations: In presence/absence analyses, roughly uniform sequencing depth across donors was assumed. DRB1 showed the most TCR associations and HLA-C the fewest in a later analysis, as rates varied by HLA locus.

Healthy bone marrow donors made up the donor group. Sequencing was carried out using PBMCs. V gene TRBV10-1 combines with J gene TRBJ2-1, with a tentative D call TRBD2 (5 bases). This receptor was obtained from a woman under 40 in good health and CMV-seropositive. The DNA of the CDR3 is TGCGCCAGCAGTGAAATGCGGGTCGATGAGCAGTTCTTC. It codes for CASSEMRVDEQFF.